A single sample is the source of the 10 T cell receptor beta chains below, sequenced in a study of cytomegalovirus exposure and HLA in healthy donors. Vbeta (60) and Jbeta (13) primers were used in the PCR. The method was immunoSEQ multiplex PCR; TCRdb's version includes in-frame clones alone and lacks a portion of them. The repertoire table contains around 200,000 clones. The specimen sequenced was PBMCs. The receptors here all came from a girl aged 2 to 9 in good health and CMV-seropositive.

Here the CDR3 DNA reads TGTGCCATCAGTGGGGGGCTTCCCCCTACTTATGGCTACACCTTC. Its translation: CAISGGLPPTYGYTF. The genes are TRBV10-3 and TRBJ1-2, with a tentative D call TRBD1 (6 bases). Germline lookup yields CDR1 ENHRY and CDR2 SYGVKD. The CDR3 is 15 residues long. The V and J ends lost 4 bases and 5 bases respectively, with 17 bases between them.

The rearrangement links TRBV5-1 to TRBJ2-7; D not certain. The V gene lost 0 bases and the J gene lost 7 bases, with 14 bases spanning the gap. From germline, CDR1 is SGHRS and CDR2 YFSETQ. The CDR3 has 14 amino acids. CDR3 nucleotides: TGCGCCAGCAGCTTGGCACGCGCGGCTGAGGAGCAGTACTTC. As protein: CASSLARAAEEQYF.

The J gene is TRBJ1-1, the V gene TRBV7-9, with 8 bases matching TRBD1. The ends lost 0 bases at V and 1 base at J; junction bases unmatched: 4. The CDR3 is 16 amino acids. CDR1 and CDR2 (germline): SEHNR, FQNEAQ (reference sequence). CDR3 in DNA: TGTGCCAGCAGCTTAGCGCAGGGGGCCGCGAACACTGAAGCTTTCTTT. This sequence encodes CASSLAQGAANTEAFF.

This chain joins TRBV28 and TRBJ1-1, with D hard to call. Trimming pared 5 bases from V and 5 bases from J, leaving 12 bases between. This CDR3 region has 13 residues. The germline CDR1 and CDR2 sequences are MDHEN and SYDVKM. DNA of the CDR3: TGTGCCAGCAGTCAACCCGGGTTTACTGAAGCTTTCTTT. Encoded protein: CASSQPGFTEAFF.

The V call is TRBV4-1, the J call TRBJ2-1; 11 bases are a match to TRBD2. The CDR3 totals 15 residues. J gave up 15 bases and V 2 bases, and 12 bases lay outside the gene matches. Germline loops: CDR1 MGHRA, CDR2 YSYEKL. In nucleotides, the CDR3 is TGCGCCAGCAGCCAACTTTTGCTAGCGGGAGGATATTGGTTCTTC. Translation: CASSQLLLAGGYWFF.

J is TRBJ2-7 and V is TRBV9, with D possibly matching TRBD2 (6 bases). The V and J ends lost 5 bases and 1 base respectively, with 13 bases between them. The germline V gene encodes CDR1 SGDLS and CDR2 YYNGEE. The CDR3 is made up of 14 amino acids. DNA of the CDR3: TGTGCCAGCAGTCCGGGAGATGCTTCCTACGAGCAGTACTTC. This codes for CASSPGDASYEQYF. Full variable domain (remainder filled in from reference TRBV9 and TRBJ2-7): DSGVTQTPKHLITATGQRVTLRCSPRSGDLSVYWYQQSLDQGLQFLIQYYNGEERAKGNILERFSAQQFPDLHSELNLSSLELGDSALYFCASSPGDASYEQYFGPGTRLTVT.

The chain recombines TRBV7-9 with TRBJ1-6, with 10 bases that match TRBD1. Germline loops: CDR1 SEHNR, CDR2 FQNEAQ (reference sequence). Trimming at V came to 5 bases and at J to 5 bases, leaving 3 bases not matched to a gene. The CDR3 is 15 amino acids. This CDR3 is CASSRQGADNSPLHF. CDR3 coding DNA: TGTGCCAGCAGCAGACAGGGGGCTGATAATTCACCCCTCCACTTT.

The chain joins TRBV7-9 to TRBJ1-2, with D hard to call. The CDR3 spans 13 residues. Trimming took 11 bases from V and 3 from J, leaving 16 bases between them. Germline V lookup: CDR1 SEHNR, CDR2 FQNEAQ (reference sequence). CDR3 sequence (DNA): TGTGCCGTCGATGGGAGCCGGGACTATGGCTACACCTTC. Amino acids: CAVDGSRDYGYTF.

The rearrangement links TRBV28 to TRBJ2-3; 9 nucleotides agree with TRBD2. V gave up 7 bases and J gave up 1 base; unmatched junction bases: 6. The germline CDR1 and CDR2 sequences are MDHEN and SYDVKM. The CDR3 has 15 amino acids. CDR3 protein: CASTPSGKGTDTQYF. The CDR3 DNA reads as TGTGCCAGCACCCCTAGCGGGAAAGGCACAGATACGCAGTATTTT. Looking up the rest from reference TRBV28 and TRBJ2-3 gives the full variable domain: DVKVTQSSRYLVKRTGEKVFLECVQDMDHENMFWYRQDPGLGLRLIYFSYDVKMKEKGDIPEGYSVSREKKERFSLILESASTNQTSMYLCASTPSGKGTDTQYFGPGTRLTVL.

The J gene is TRBJ2-7, the V gene TRBV6-6; D call uncertain. V lost 0 bases and J lost 4, with 4 bases in between. CDR3 size: 12 residues. Germline V gene sequence: CDR1 MNHNY, CDR2 SVGAGI (reference sequence). CDR3 sequence reads: CASSYSLYEQYF. In DNA form, the CDR3 reads TGTGCCAGCAGTTACTCGTTATACGAGCAGTACTTC.